The clone carrying this T cell receptor (beta chain) was seen a handful of times. This table comes from immunoSEQ multiplex PCR, and its TCRdb copy is limited to in-frame clones, with some not included. The table has hundreds of thousands of clones, roughly two thirds seen once. CDR3 length: 15 residues. The germline V gene has CDR1 SGDLS and CDR2 YYNGEE. Trimming removed 0 bases from V and 1 base from J, with 10 bases in between. This sample is drawn from a study of cytotoxic CD8 clonotypes in ibrutinib-treated CLL. This chain connects TRBV9 to TRBJ1-1, with D maybe TRBD1 (5 bases). The receptor was isolated from a human donor with chronic lymphocytic leukemia. This specimen was PBMCs, taken after 36 months of ibrutinib treatment. The CDR3 DNA reads TGTGCCAGCAGCGTAGTGTGGACAACGAACACTGAAGCTTTCTTT. Amino acid sequence: CASSVVWTTNTEAFF.